This T cell receptor beta chain stems from a study of blood T cell repertoires in COVID-19. As originally analysed: Reference gene primer amplification gave estimated nucleated cell counts. Some clones are missing from TCRdb's copy, which holds only in-frame ones; the method was immunoSEQ multiplex PCR. From that table come the V and J calls and clone size; the DNA was used to work out D and trimming. Of roughly 310,000 clones in the sample, roughly 90% were seen once. The material sequenced was PBMCs or T cells enriched from blood (not recorded which). This TCR was recovered from a woman between 40 and 55 years old who had recovered from COVID-19.

DNA of the CDR3: TGTGCCAGCAGCCAAGATTGGGCTAGCGGGAGTGAGGGGACCGGGGAGCTGTTTTTT. Translation gives CASSQDWASGSEGTGELFF. The chain is built from TRBV3-1 (or the pseudogene TRBV3-2) and TRBJ2-2, with 10 bases matching TRBD2. The CDR3 consists of 19 residues. Germline V gives CDR1 LGHDT, CDR2 YNNKEL (reference sequence). With 0 bases clipped from V and 5 bases from J, the junction kept 12 bases outside the gene matches.